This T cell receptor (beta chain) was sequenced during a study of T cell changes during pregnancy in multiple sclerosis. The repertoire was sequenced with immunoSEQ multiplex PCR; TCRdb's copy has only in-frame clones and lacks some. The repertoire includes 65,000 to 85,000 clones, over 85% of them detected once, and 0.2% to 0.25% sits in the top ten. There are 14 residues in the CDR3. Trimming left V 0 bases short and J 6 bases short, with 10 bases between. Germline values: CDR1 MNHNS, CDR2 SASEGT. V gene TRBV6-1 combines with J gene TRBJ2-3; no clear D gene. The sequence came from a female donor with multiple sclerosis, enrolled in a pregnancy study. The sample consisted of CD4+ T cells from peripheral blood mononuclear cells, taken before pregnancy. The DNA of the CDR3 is TGTGCCAGCAGTGAAGCGAGCAGGCTCGATACGCAGTATTTT. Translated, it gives CASSEASRLDTQYF.